This TCR beta chain was sequenced in a study of cytomegalovirus exposure and HLA in healthy donors. Looking at the study overall: Around 180 million T cells yielded about 120 million unique TCR beta sequences, as an earlier analysis found.

Donors had nominal health at sampling but likely had unrecorded immune exposures. With regard to this clone: Its matching antigen is unknown.

With 60 Vbeta and 13 Jbeta primers, the PCR was carried out. The protocol was immunoSEQ multiplex PCR, while the TCRdb copy is restricted to in-frame clones and leaves out a portion. Of approximately 110,000 clones listed, about 69% were seen once; the top ten hold approximately 1.2%. Study results and caveats: TCR beta V- and J-gene trimming, according to a later analysis, was linked to a missense DCLRE1C variant. Rarity characterized most TCR sequences, yet some public TCRs appeared in many donors.

From germline, CDR1 is KGHSH and CDR2 LQKENI. This CDR3 is built from 14 residues. Trimming took 3 bases from V and 9 from J, leaving 15 bases between them. J is TRBJ2-4 and V is TRBV18, with TRBD2 as a possible D gene (6 bases). The TCR originated in a middle-aged man in good health and CMV-seronegative. Sequenced material: PBMCs. The CDR3 spells CASSPMEGLGIQYF. The CDR3 nucleotides read TGTGCCAGCTCACCTATGGAGGGTTTGGGCATTCAGTACTTC.